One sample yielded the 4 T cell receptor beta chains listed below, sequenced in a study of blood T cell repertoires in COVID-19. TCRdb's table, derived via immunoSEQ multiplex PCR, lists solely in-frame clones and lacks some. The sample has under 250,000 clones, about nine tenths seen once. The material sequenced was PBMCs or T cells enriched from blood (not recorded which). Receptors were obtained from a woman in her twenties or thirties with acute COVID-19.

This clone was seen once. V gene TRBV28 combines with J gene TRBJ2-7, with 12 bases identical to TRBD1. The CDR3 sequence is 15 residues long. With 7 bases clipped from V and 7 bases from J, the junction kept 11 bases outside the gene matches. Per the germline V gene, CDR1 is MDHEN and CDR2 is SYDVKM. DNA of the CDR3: TGTGCCAGCACCCATACCGGGACAGGGGGCGGGGAGCAGTACTTC. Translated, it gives CASTHTGTGGGEQYF.

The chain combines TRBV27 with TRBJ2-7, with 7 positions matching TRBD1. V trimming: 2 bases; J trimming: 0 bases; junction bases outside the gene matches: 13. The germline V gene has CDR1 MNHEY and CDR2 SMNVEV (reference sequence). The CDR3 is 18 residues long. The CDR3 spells CASSLTRPTGPYSYEQYF. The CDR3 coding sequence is TGTGCCAGCAGTTTAACCCGTCCGACAGGGCCTTACTCCTACGAGCAGTACTTC.

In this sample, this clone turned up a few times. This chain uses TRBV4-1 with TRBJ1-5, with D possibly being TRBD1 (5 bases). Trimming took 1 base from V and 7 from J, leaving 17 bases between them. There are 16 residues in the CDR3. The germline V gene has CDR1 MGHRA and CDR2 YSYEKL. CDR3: CASSQVQGIQRQPQHF. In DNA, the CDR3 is TGCGCCAGCAGCCAAGTTCAGGGTATCCAGAGACAGCCCCAGCATTTT.

For the CDR3, the DNA is TGCGCCAGCAGCTTGGTAGGGACAGGGGAATTCTACGAGCAGTACTTC. Protein sequence: CASSLVGTGEFYEQYF. The gene calls are TRBV5-1 and TRBJ2-7; 10 positions agree with TRBD1. The J segment lost 3 bases and the V segment lost 0 bases, leaving 6 bases of the junction unmatched. CDR3 length: 16 residues. Germline assignment: CDR1 SGHRS and CDR2 YFSETQ.